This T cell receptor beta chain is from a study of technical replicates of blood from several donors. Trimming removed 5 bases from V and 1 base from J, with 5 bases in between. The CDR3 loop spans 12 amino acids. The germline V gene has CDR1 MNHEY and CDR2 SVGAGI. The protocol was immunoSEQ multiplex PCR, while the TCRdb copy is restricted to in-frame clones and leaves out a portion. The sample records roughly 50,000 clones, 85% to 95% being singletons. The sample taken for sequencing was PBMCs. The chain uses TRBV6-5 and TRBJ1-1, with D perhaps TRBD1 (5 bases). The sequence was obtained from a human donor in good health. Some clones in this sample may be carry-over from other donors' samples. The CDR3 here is CASSGQNTEAFF. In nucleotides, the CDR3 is TGTGCCAGCAGTGGACAGAACACTGAAGCTTTCTTT.